The sequence of this T cell receptor beta chain was determined in a study of spatial heterogeneity in lung cancer. Time point meaning: sample taken at primary tumor resection. General study findings and limits: Counts of expanded intratumoral alpha and beta TCRs tracked tumor mutation counts.

A single record per CDR3 protein comes from TCRdb applying MiXCR to the 5' RACE reads. The top ten clones hold about 10% of a sample with 10,000 or so distinct CDR3 sequences, more than 10% of them seen once. Between the trimmed V and J ends, which lost 5 bases and 2 bases, there was a span of 12 bases. Per the germline V gene, CDR1 is SGHTA and CDR2 is FQGTGA. The CDR3 contains 14 residues. This clonotype was recorded at least ten times. Its antigen remains unknown. The sample here was lung tumor tissue, taken at surgery. The source is a male donor with early-stage non-small cell lung cancer. V is TRBV7-3 and J is TRBJ2-5, with D perhaps matching TRBD2 (6 bases). CDR3 coding DNA: TGTGCCAGCAGCCCCGGGAGCGGGCAAGAGACCCAGTACTTC. Protein product: CASSPGSGQETQYF.